A single sample gave rise to the 15 T cell receptor beta chains below, sequenced in a study of T cells after yellow fever vaccination. TCRdb independently ran MiXCR on the 5' RACE reads; one entry per CDR3 protein. The sample holds just under 600,000 distinct CDR3 sequences, roughly 13% seen once. The sequencing here drew on PBMCs, taken on the day of the yellow fever booster vaccination. These receptors were taken from a man aged 30 to 39 who received the YFV17D yellow fever vaccine.

The gene calls are TRBV14 and TRBJ2-5; 7 bases are shared with TRBD1. V dropped 0 bases and J dropped 2; count of bases not matched to a gene: 6. The CDR3 spans 16 residues. CDR1 and CDR2 (germline): SGHDN, FVKESK. CDR3 nucleotide sequence: TGTGCCAGCAGCCAAGATAGGGGACAGCTACAAGAGACCCAGTACTTC. Its translation: CASSQDRGQLQETQYF.

In this sample, this clonotype turned up a few times. The chain joins TRBV28 to TRBJ2-3, with D perhaps matching TRBD1 (5 bases). Trimming pared 6 bases from V and 6 bases from J, leaving 7 bases between. Germline assignment: CDR1 MDHEN and CDR2 SYDVKM. CDR3 length: 11 amino acids. The CDR3 bases are TGTGCCAGCAGGGGGCGGGATACGCAGTATTTT. It specifies CASRGRDTQYF.

Ten or more counts support this clonotype. J is TRBJ2-1 and V is TRBV7-2; 14 positions agree with TRBD2. The V gene end was trimmed by 0 bases and the J gene end by 9 bases; junction bases not matched to a gene: 4. Per the germline V gene, CDR1 is SGHTA and CDR2 is FQGNSA. There are 16 residues in the CDR3. This CDR3 is CASSLAGLAGAAEQFF. The CDR3 nucleotides are TGTGCCAGCAGCTTAGCGGGACTAGCGGGAGCGGCTGAGCAGTTCTTC.

This clonotype appeared a few times. This rearrangement joins TRBV11-2 to TRBJ2-2; D unresolved. The CDR3 runs 13 residues. V was shortened by 5 bases and J by 8 bases, with 12 bases between the two germline ends. Looked up from germline, CDR1 is SGHAT and CDR2 is FQNNGV. The CDR3 protein is CASSEEPEGELFF. The CDR3, as DNA: TGTGCCAGCAGCGAAGAGCCCGAAGGGGAGCTGTTTTTT. Looking up the rest from reference TRBV11-2 and TRBJ2-2 gives the full variable domain: EAGVAQSPRYKIIEKRQSVAFWCNPISGHATLYWYQQILGQGPKLLIQFQNNGVVDDSQLPKDRFSAERLKGVDSTLKIQPAKLEDSAVYLCASSEEPEGELFFGEGSRLTVL.

The sample holds many counts of this clonotype. The genes are TRBV7-6 and TRBJ2-1; 7 nucleotides match TRBD2. This CDR3 is built from 15 residues. V was pared by 4 bases and J by 8 bases, with 11 bases of the junction left unmatched. Looked up from germline, CDR1 is SGHVS and CDR2 is FNYEAQ. The DNA of the CDR3 is TGTGCCAGCAGCTCGGGGTTTGGTACTAGCGATGAGCAGTTCTTC. This gives the protein CASSSGFGTSDEQFF.

The rearrangement uses TRBV7-8 and TRBJ2-7; TRBD1 matches at 11 bases. Germline CDR1 SGHVS, CDR2 FQNEAQ. V lost 6 bases to trimming and J lost 3 bases; unmatched junction nucleotides: 7. The CDR3 consists of 15 residues. DNA for the CDR3: TGTGCCAGCAGGGGGACAGGGGGACCCTACTACGAGCAGTACTTC. Its protein is CASRGTGGPYYEQYF. The complete variable domain, with remaining parts taken from reference TRBV7-8 and TRBJ2-7, reads GAGVSQSPRYKVAKRGQDVALRCDPISGHVSLFWYQQALGQGPEFLTYFQNEAQLDKSGLPSDRFFAERPEGSVSTLKIQRTQQEDSAVYLCASRGTGGPYYEQYFGPGTRLTVT.

The chain carries TRBV12-3 or TRBV12-4 and TRBJ1-2; D gene uncertain. The CDR3 is made up of 15 amino acids. The germline V and J ends were trimmed by 6 bases and 5 bases, with 19 bases remaining between them. CDR3 in amino acids: CASSPLQNPWYGYTF. As DNA, the CDR3 is TGTGCCAGCAGCCCCCTTCAGAACCCCTGGTATGGCTACACCTTC.

The V gene is TRBV29-1, the J gene TRBJ2-7; 10 nucleotides agree with TRBD1. CDR1 and CDR2 from the germline V gene are SQVTM and ANQGSEA. The CDR3 contains 15 residues. Trimming cost V 5 bases and J 5 bases; bases outside gene matches: 12. CDR3 bases: TGCAGCGTTCCTTGGGTGGGGACAGGGGCCCACGAGCAGTACTTC. Translated, it gives CSVPWVGTGAHEQYF.

The rearrangement links TRBV10-3 to TRBJ2-5, with TRBD2 identical over 14 bases. V lost 8 bases, J lost 12 bases, and 8 bases stayed unmatched. Germline assignment: CDR1 ENHRY and CDR2 SYGVKD. The CDR3 contains 13 residues. The CDR3 DNA is TGTGCCATCTCCGGGACTAGCGGGAGTACAGAGTACTTC. It is translated as CAISGTSGSTEYF.

The V gene is TRBV28, the J gene TRBJ2-7; no firm D call. Trimming pared 5 bases from V and 3 bases from J, leaving 14 bases between. The V gene's germline CDR1 is MDHEN and CDR2 SYDVKM. The CDR3 is made up of 14 amino acids. CDR3 bases: TGTGCCAGCAGTCCCTCCTCAGGTTACTACGAGCAGTACTTC. This sequence encodes CASSPSSGYYEQYF.

The V gene is TRBV19, the J gene TRBJ1-1; D is unresolved. From germline, CDR1 is LNHDA and CDR2 SQIVND (reference sequence). The V gene lost 8 bases and the J gene lost 8 bases, with 12 bases spanning the gap. The CDR3 has 11 amino acids. Here the CDR3 reads CASGNGREAFF. The CDR3 nucleotides are TGTGCCAGTGGTAACGGGAGAGAAGCTTTCTTT.

This clonotype was detected a few times. The chain is built from TRBV28 and TRBJ1-3; D gene ambiguous. Trimming removed 6 bases at V and 0 bases at J, with 15 bases between. Germline V gives CDR1 MDHEN, CDR2 SYDVKM. The CDR3 runs to 16 residues. The DNA for the CDR3 is TGTGCCAGCAGGCAAACTCGTCGGGACTCTGGAAACACCATATATTTT. The encoded protein is CASRQTRRDSGNTIYF.

This clonotype came up a few times. This sequence joins TRBV20-1 and TRBJ2-1, with D maybe TRBD2 (6 bases). CDR3 size: 16 residues. Trimming shortened V by 5 bases and J by 0 bases, and 17 bases separated the two germline ends. Germline CDR1 DFQATT, CDR2 SNEGSKA (reference sequence). This CDR3 is CSADLISGSSYNEQFF. The DNA of the CDR3 is TGCAGTGCTGATTTGATTAGCGGAAGCTCCTACAATGAGCAGTTCTTC.

The table lists this clonotype with a few counts. The chain couples TRBV5-1 to TRBJ1-5; D is perhaps TRBD1 (5 bases). V was clipped by 0 bases and J by 7 bases, with 11 bases between them. The germline CDR1 and CDR2 sequences are SGHRS and YFSETQ. This CDR3 comprises 14 residues. In DNA, the CDR3 is TGCGCCAGCAGCTTGGAATGGGGCCGGCAGCCCCAGCATTTT. This gives the protein CASSLEWGRQPQHF.

A few counts support this clonotype. The CDR3 loop reads CASKGSLGAGVRETQYF. The CDR3 nucleotides read TGTGCCAGCAAGGGTAGTCTCGGGGCAGGGGTACGAGAGACCCAGTACTTC. The chain couples TRBV6-1 to TRBJ2-5; possible D gene TRBD1, 6 bases. The germline V gene has CDR1 MNHNS and CDR2 SASEGT. This CDR3 spans 17 amino acids. Between the trimmed V and J ends, which lost 7 bases and 4 bases, there was a span of 25 bases.